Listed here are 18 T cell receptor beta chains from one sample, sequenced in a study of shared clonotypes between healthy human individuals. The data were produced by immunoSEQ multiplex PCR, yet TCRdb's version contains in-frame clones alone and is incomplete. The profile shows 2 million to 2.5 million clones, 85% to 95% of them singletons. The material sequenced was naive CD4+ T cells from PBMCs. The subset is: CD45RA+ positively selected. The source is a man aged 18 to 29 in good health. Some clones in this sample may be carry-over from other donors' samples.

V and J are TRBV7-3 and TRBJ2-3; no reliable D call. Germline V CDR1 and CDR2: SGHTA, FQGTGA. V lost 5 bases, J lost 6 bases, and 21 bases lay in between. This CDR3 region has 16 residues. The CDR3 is CASSPTGRSVGDTQYF. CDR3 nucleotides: TGTGCCAGCAGCCCCACCGGGCGGTCGGTCGGCGATACGCAGTATTTT.

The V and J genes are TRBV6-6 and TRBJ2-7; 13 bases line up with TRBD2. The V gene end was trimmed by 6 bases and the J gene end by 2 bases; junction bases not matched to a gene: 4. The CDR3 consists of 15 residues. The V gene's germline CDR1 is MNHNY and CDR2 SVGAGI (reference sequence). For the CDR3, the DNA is TGTGCCAGCAGGAAACTAGCGGGAGGGACCTACGAGCAGTACTTC. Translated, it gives CASRKLAGGTYEQYF.

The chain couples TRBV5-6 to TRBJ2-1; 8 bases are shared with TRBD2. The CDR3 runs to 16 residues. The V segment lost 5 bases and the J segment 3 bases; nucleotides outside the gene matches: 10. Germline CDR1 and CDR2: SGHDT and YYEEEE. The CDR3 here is CASSWELAASYNEQFF. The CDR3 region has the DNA TGTGCCAGCAGTTGGGAACTAGCGGCCAGCTACAATGAGCAGTTCTTC.

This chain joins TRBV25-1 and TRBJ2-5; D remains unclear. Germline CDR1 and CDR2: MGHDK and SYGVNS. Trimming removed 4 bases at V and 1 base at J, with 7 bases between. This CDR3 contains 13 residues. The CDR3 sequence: CASSGRIQETQYF. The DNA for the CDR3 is TGTGCCAGCAGTGGCCGGATCCAAGAGACCCAGTACTTC.

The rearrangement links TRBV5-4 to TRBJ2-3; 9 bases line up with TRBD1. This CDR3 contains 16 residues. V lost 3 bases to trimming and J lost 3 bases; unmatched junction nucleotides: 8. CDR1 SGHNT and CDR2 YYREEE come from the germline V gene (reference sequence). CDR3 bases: TGTGCCAGCAGCTCGACCGGGACAGGGTTTACAGATACGCAGTATTTT. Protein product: CASSSTGTGFTDTQYF.

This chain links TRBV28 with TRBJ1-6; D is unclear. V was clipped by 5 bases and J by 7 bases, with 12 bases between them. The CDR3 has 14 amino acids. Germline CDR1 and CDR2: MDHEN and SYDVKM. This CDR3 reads CASSLRASNSPLHF. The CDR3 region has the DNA TGTGCCAGCAGTCTCCGGGCCTCCAATTCACCCCTCCACTTT.

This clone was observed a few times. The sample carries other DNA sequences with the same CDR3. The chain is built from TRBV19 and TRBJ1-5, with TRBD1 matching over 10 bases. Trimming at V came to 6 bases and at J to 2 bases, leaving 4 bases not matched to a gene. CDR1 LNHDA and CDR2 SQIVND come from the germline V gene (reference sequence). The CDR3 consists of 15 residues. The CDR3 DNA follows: TGTGCCAGTAGGACCGGGACAGGGGGCAATCAGCCCCAGCATTTT. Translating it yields CASRTGTGGNQPQHF. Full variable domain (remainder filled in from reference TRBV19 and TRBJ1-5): DGGITQSPKYLFRKEGQNVTLSCEQNLNHDAMYWYRQDPGQGLRLIYYSQIVNDFQKGDIAEGYSVSREKKESFPLTVTSAQKNPTAFYLCASRTGTGGNQPQHFGDGTRLSIL.

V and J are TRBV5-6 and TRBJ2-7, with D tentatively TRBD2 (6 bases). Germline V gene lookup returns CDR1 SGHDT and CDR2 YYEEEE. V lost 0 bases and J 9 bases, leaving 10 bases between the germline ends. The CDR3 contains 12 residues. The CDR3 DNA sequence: TGTGCCAGCAGCTTGGATGCGGGATGGCAGTACTTC. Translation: CASSLDAGWQYF.

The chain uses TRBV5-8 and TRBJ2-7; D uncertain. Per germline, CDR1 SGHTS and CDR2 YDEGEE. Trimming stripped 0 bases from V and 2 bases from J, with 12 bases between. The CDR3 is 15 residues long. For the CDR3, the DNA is TGTGCCAGCAGCTTGGCGGGCGGCTCGACCTACGAGCAGTACTTC. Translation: CASSLAGGSTYEQYF.

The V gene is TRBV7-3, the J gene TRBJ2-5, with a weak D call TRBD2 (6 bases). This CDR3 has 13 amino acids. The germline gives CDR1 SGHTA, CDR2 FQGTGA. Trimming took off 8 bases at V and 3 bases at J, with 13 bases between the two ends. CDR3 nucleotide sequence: TGTGCCAGCGGGGGAGGAGGTGAAGAGACCCAGTACTTC. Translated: CASGGGGEETQYF.

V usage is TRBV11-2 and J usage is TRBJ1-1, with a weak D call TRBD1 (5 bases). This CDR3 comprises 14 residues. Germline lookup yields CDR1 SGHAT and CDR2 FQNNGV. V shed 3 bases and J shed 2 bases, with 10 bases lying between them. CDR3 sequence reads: CASSFVGANTEAFF. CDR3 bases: TGTGCCAGCAGCTTTGTAGGGGCTAACACTGAAGCTTTCTTT.

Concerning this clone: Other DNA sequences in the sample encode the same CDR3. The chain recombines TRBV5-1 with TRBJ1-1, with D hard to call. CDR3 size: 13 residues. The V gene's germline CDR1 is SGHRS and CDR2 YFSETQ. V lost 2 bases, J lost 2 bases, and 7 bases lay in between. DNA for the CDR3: TGCGCCAGCAGCTTTGGAGGTAACACTGAAGCTTTCTTT. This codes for CASSFGGNTEAFF.

The CDR3 protein is CASSTLGETQYF. The CDR3, as DNA: TGTGCCAGCAGCACCCTAGGGGAGACCCAGTACTTC. The chain joins TRBV5-6 to TRBJ2-5; D not certain. Trimming took off 4 bases at V and 5 bases at J, with 9 bases between the two ends. The CDR3 contains 12 residues. Germline V gene lookup returns CDR1 SGHDT and CDR2 YYEEEE.

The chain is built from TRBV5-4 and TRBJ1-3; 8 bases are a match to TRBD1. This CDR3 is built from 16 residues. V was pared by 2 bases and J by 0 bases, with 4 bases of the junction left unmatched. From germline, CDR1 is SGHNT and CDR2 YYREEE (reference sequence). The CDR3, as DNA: TGTGCCAGCAGCTTCCAGGGGGCCAGCTCTGGAAACACCATATATTTT. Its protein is CASSFQGASSGNTIYF.

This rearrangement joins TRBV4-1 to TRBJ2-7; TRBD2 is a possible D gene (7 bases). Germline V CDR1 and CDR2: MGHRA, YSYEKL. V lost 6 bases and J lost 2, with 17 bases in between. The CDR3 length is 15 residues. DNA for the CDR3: TGCGCCAGCAGTCGCGGGGAGGGGGTCCCCTACGAGCAGTACTTC. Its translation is CASSRGEGVPYEQYF.

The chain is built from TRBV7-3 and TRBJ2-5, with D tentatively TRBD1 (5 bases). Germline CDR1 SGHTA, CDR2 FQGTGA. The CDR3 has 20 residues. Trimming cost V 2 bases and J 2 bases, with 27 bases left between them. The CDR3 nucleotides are TGTGCCAGCAGCTTATTTGGGTCCCTTGCGTTAGGGGAAGCTCAAGAGACCCAGTACTTC. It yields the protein CASSLFGSLALGEAQETQYF.

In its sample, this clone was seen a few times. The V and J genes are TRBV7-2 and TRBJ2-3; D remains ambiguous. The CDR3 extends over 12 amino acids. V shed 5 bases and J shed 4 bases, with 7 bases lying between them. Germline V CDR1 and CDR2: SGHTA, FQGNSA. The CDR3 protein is CASSLYADTQYF. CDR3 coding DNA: TGTGCCAGCAGCCTTTACGCAGATACGCAGTATTTT.

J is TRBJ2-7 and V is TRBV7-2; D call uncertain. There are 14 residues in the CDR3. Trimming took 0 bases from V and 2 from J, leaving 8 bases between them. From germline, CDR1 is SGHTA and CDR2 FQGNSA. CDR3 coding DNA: TGTGCCAGCAGCTTAGCGGTAGGGCCCTACGAGCAGTACTTC. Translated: CASSLAVGPYEQYF.